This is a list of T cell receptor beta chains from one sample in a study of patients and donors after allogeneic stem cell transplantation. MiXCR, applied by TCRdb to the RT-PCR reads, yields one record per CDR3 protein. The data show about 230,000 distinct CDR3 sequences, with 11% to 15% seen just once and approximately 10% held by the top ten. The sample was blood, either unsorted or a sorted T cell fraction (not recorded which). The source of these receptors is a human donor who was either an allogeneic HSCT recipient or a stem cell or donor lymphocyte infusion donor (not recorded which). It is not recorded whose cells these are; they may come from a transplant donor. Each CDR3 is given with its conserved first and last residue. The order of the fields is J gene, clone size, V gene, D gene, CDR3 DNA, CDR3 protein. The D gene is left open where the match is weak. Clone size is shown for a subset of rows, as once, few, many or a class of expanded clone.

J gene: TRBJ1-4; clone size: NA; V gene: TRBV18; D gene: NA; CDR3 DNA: TGTGCCAGCTCACCGACGGGGCCCGGTAATGAAAAACTGTTTTTT; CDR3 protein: CASSPTGPGNEKLFF
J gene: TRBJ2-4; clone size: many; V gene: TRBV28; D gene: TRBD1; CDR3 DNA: TGTGCCAGCACAAGACAGGGACAGCTAAAAAACATTCAGTACTTC; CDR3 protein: CASTRQGQLKNIQYF
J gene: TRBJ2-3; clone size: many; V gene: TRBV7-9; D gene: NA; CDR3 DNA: TGTGCCAGCAGCTCCGATGACCCGAAGCCAGATACGCAGTATTTT; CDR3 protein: CASSSDDPKPDTQYF
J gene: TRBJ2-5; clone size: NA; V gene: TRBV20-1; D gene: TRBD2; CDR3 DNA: TGCAGTGCCGTCGGAAGGTACCGGGACTACCATGACTTC; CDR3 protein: CSAVGRYRDYHDF
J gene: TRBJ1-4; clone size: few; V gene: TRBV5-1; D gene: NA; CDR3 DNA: TGCGCCAGCAGCTTGGGTTACTCGGGGGAAAAACTGTTTTTT; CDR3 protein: CASSLGYSGEKLFF
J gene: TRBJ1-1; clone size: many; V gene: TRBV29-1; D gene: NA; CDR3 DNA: TGCAGCGCCATAGTCTCTGAAGCTTTCTTT; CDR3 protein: CSAIVSEAFF
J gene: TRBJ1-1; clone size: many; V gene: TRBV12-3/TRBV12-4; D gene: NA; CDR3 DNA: TGTGCCAGCAGTGTCCCCGGGTTGAAAACTGAAGCTTTCTTT; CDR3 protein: CASSVPGLKTEAFF
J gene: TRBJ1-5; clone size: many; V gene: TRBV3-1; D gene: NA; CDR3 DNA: TGTGCCAGCAGCCAAGATTCAGGGGGCAATCAGCCCCAGCATTTT; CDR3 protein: CASSQDSGGNQPQHF
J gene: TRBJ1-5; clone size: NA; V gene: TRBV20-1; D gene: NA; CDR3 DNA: TGCAGTGCTAGACGGGACGAGCACAATCAGCCCCAGCATTTT; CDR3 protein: CSARRDEHNQPQHF
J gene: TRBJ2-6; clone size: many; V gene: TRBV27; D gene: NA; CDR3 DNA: TGTGCCAGCAAAAGGGGACACGTCCGAACTGGGGCCAACGTCCTGACTTTC; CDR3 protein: CASKRGHVRTGANVLTF
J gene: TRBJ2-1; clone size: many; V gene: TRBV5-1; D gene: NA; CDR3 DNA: TGCGCCAGCAGCCTCAGGACTATATACAATGAGCAGTTCTTC; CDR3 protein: CASSLRTIYNEQFF
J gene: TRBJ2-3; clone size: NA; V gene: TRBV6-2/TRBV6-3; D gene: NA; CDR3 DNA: TGTGCCAGCAGAAATAGCGGGCAGGGGGCAGATACGCAGTATTTT; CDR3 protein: CASRNSGQGADTQYF
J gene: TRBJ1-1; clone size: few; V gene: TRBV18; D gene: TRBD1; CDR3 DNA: TGTGCCAGCTCACCAGAGACAGGGGGGACTGAAGCTTTCTTT; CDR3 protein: CASSPETGGTEAFF
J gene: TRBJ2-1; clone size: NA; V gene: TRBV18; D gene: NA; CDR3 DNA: TGTGCCACCAAGTCGTCAGCGGTCTCCAATCTGCAGTTCTTC; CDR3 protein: CATKSSAVSNLQFF
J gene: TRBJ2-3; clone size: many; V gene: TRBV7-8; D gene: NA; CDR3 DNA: TGTGCCAGCAGCTCAAATCAACTAAGCACAGATACGCAGTATTTT; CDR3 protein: CASSSNQLSTDTQYF
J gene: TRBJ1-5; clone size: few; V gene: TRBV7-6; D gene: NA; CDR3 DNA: TGTGCCAGCAGACATCCAGGGCCCCACGGCCTTAGCAATCAGCCCCAGCATTTT; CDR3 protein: CASRHPGPHGLSNQPQHF
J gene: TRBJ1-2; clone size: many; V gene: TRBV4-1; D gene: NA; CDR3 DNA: TGCGCCAGCAGCCAAGAACGGTTTCAAACAGCGAACTATGGCTACACCTTC; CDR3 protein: CASSQERFQTANYGYTF
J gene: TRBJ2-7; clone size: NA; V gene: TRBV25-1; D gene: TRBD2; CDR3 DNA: TGTGCCAGCAGGGAGGACGGGGGGTCCTACGAGCAGTACTTC; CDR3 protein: CASREDGGSYEQYF
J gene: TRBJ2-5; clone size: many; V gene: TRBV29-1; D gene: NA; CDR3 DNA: TGCAGCGTTGCCCCCCAAGAGACCCAGTACTTC; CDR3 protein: CSVAPQETQYF
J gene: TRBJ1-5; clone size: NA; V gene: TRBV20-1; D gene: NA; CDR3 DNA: TGCAGTGCTAGCAGGGGCAATCAGCCCCAGCATTTT; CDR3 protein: CSASRGNQPQHF
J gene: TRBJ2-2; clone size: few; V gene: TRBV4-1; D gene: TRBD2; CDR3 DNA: TGCGCCAGCAGCTCCCCCCGGGGGGTACGACCCACCGGGGAGCTGTTTTTT; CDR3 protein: CASSSPRGVRPTGELFF
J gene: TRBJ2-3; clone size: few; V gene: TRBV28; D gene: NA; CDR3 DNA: TGTGCCAGCTCATCTCACGGGGGGACAACAGATACGCAGTATTTT; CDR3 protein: CASSSHGGTTDTQYF
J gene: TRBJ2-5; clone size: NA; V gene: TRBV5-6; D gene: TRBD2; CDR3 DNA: TGTGCCAGCAGCTTTGGGACTACGTACCAAGAGACCCAGTACTTC; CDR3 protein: CASSFGTTYQETQYF
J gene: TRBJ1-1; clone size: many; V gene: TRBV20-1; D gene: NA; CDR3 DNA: TGCAGTGCTAGGGCACAAAATATAAAGGCTTTCTTT; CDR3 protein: CSARAQNIKAFF
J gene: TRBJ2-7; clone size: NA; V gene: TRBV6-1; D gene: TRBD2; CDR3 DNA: TGTGCCAGCTGGGAGGGAGGCTACGAGCAGTACTTC; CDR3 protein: CASWEGGYEQYF
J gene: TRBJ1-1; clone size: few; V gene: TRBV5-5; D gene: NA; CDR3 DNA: TGTGCCAGCAGTCGCAGGGTTCAGAACACTGAAGCTTTCTTT; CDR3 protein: CASSRRVQNTEAFF
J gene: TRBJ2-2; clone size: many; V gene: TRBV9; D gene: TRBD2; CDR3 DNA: TGTGCCAGCAGCAAGTGGACTAGCGGAAACACCGGGGAGCTGTTTTTT; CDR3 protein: CASSKWTSGNTGELFF
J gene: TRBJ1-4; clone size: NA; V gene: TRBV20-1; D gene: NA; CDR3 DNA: TGCAGTGCTAGAGACAGGGACCAATTTAATGAAAAACTGTTTTTT; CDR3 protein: CSARDRDQFNEKLFF
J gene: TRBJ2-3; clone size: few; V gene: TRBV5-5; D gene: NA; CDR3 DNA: TGTGCCAGCAGCTTGGATGCAGGACGCACAGATACGCAGTATTTT; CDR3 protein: CASSLDAGRTDTQYF
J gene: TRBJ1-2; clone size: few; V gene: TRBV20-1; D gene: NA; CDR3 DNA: TGCAGTGCTAGAGGGACAGTTACCCTCTATGGCTACACCTTC; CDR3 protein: CSARGTVTLYGYTF
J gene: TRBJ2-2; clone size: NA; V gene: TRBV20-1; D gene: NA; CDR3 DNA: TGCAGTGCTAGACAGGTTAACACCGGGGAGCTGTTTTTT; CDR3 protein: CSARQVNTGELFF
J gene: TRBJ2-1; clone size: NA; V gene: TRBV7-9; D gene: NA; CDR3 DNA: TGTGCCAGCAGGACAGCATTCTCCTACAATGAGCAGTTCTTC; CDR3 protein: CASRTAFSYNEQFF
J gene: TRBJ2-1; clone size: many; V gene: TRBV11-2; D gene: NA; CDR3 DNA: TGTGCCAGCAGCCCAGTGACAGGTCGGGCCTACAATGAGCAGTTCTTC; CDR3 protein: CASSPVTGRAYNEQFF
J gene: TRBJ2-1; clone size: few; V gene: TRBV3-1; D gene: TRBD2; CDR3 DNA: TGTGCCAGCAGCCAAGTAAGGCTAGCGGGAGTCTACAATGAGCAGTTCTTC; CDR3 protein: CASSQVRLAGVYNEQFF
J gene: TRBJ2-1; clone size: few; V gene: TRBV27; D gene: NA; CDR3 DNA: TGTGCCAGCACCCCCTTGACGGGTACGAGCTCCTACAATGAGCAGTTCTTC; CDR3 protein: CASTPLTGTSSYNEQFF
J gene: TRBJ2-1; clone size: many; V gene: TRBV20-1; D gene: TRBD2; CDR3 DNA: TGCAGTGCCGAACTAGCGAGGGATGAGCAGTTCTTC; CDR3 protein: CSAELARDEQFF
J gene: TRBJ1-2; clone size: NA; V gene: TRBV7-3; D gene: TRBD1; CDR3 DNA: TGTGCCAGCAGCCCGCTGACAGGGGTTAGTTATGGCTACACCTTC; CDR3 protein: CASSPLTGVSYGYTF
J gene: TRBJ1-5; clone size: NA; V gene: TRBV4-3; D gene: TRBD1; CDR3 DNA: TGCGCCAGCAGCCAGGAGCCGGGACAGCTAAATCAGCCCCAGCATTTT; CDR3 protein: CASSQEPGQLNQPQHF
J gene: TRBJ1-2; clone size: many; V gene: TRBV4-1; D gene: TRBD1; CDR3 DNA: TGCGCCAGCAGCCAACCGGGACAGGGGGCTGGCTACACCTTC; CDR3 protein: CASSQPGQGAGYTF
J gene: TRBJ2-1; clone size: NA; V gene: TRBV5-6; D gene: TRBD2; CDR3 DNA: TGTGCCAGCAGCCTCCCTAGCGGGGGAGGCAACAATGAGCAGTTCTTC; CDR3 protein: CASSLPSGGGNNEQFF
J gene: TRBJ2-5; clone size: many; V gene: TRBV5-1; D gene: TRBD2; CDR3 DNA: TGCGCCAGCAGCTCCGGGACTAGCACTCAAGAGACCCAGTACTTC; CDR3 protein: CASSSGTSTQETQYF
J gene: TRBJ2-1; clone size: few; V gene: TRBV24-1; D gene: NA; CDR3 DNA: TGTGCCACCAGTGATGGGGATAGGGATGAGCAGTTCTTC; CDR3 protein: CATSDGDRDEQFF
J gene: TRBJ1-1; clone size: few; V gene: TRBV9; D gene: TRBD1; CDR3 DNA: TGTGCCAGCAGCGCCTGGGACAGGTCGATGGCTTTCTTT; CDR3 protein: CASSAWDRSMAFF
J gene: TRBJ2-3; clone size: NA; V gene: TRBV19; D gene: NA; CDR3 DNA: TGTGCCAGTAGTATCGGGACTGACACAGATACGCAGTATTTT; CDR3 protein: CASSIGTDTDTQYF
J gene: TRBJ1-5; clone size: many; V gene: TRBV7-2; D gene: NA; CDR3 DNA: TGTGCCAGCAGGGCGGCCGGGACCGCAAGCCAGCCCCAGCATTTT; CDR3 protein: CASRAAGTASQPQHF
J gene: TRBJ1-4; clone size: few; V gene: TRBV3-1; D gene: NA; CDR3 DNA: TGTGCCAGCAGCCAAGGTGAAAAACTGTTTTTT; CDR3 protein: CASSQGEKLFF
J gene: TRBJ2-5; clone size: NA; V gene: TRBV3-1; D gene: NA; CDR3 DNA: TGTGCCAGCAGCCAGGAGGACAGAGAAGAGACCCAGTACTTC; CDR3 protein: CASSQEDREETQYF
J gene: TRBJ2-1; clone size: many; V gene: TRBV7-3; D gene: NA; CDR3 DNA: TGTGCCAGCAGCTTAACTGGGTACAATGAGCAGTTCTTC; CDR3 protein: CASSLTGYNEQFF
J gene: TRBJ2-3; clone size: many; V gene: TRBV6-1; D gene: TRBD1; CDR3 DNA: TGTGCCAGCAAACCGGACAGGACCCCCACAGATACGCAGTATTTT; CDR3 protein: CASKPDRTPTDTQYF
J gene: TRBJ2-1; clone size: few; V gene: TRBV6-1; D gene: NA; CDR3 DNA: TGTGCCAGCAGTGCCTTAGGGGGGCATGGCAATGAGCAGTTCTTC; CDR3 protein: CASSALGGHGNEQFF
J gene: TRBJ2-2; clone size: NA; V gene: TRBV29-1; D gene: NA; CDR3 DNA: TGCAGCGTTGGGCCGGGAGCCAACACCGGGGAGCTGTTTTTT; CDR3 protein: CSVGPGANTGELFF
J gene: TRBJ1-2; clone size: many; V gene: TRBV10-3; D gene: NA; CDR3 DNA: TGTGCCATCAGTGAGTCGACCCGCAAGGAGATTATTGATAACTATGGCTACACCTTC; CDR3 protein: CAISESTRKEIIDNYGYTF